This paragraph reports one T cell receptor beta chain. This sample was included in a study of PD-L1 blockade in urothelial cancer. This sample's time point: pretreatment peripheral blood. Assay: immunoSEQ multiplex PCR; the TCRdb copy retains only in-frame clones and omits some. Of 30,000 to 40,000 clones in the sample, around four fifths are singletons; the top ten hold over 12%. Looked up from germline, CDR1 is SGHRS and CDR2 is YFSETQ. This CDR3 region has 18 residues. V lost 0 bases and J 0 bases, leaving 13 bases between the germline ends. V and J are TRBV5-1 and TRBJ2-6; TRBD1 is a possible D gene (6 bases). The TCR was taken from a man older than 75 with urothelial cancer. The sample here was PBMCs, taken around atezolizumab (anti-PD-L1) treatment. The CDR3 here is CASSLDGDNYSGANVLTF. The CDR3 nucleotides read TGCGCCAGCAGCTTGGATGGGGACAACTACTCTGGGGCCAACGTCCTGACTTTC.